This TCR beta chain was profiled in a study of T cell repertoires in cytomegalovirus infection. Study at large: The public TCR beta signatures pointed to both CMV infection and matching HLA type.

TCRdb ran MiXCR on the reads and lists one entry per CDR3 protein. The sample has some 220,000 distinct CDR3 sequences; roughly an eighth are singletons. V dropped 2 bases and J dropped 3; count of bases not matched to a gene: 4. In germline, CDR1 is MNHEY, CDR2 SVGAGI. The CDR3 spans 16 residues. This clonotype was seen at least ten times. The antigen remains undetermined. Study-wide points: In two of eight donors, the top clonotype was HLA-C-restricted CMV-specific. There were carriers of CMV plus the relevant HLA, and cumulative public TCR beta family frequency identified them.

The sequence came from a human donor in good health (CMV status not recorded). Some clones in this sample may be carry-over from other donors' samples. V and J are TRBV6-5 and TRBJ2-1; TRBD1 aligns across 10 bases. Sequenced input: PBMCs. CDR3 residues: CASSYDGTGVYNEQFF. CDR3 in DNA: TGTGCCAGCAGTTACGACGGGACAGGGGTCTACAATGAGCAGTTCTTC.